Listed below are T cell receptor beta chains from one sample, sequenced in a study of shared clonotypes between healthy human individuals. Clones were read by immunoSEQ multiplex PCR, and TCRdb kept only the in-frame ones, dropping some. Of 2 million to 2.5 million clones listed, 92% are singletons. Material for sequencing was naive CD4+ T cells from PBMCs. Every receptor here comes from a man aged 18 to 30 in good health. Some clones in this sample may be carry-over from other donors' samples. Each CDR3 is given with its conserved first and last residue. The D gene is left open where the match is weak. Only part of the rows carry a size: once, few, many, or a class if the clone is expanded.

j_call: TRBJ1-2
clone_size: .
cdr3_length: 13
d_call: .
v_call: TRBV28
cdr3_nt: TGTGCCAGCAGCTATCGGGCAGGGTATGGCTACACCTTC
cdr3_aa: CASSYRAGYGYTF

j_call: TRBJ2-1
clone_size: .
cdr3_length: 15
d_call: .
v_call: TRBV14
cdr3_nt: TGTGCCAGCAGCCCCCTAGGGAGCTCCTACAATGAGCAGTTCTTC
cdr3_aa: CASSPLGSSYNEQFF

j_call: TRBJ1-1
clone_size: .
cdr3_length: 13
d_call: .
v_call: TRBV5-1
cdr3_nt: TGCGCCAGCAGCTCACAGGCATTCACTGAAGCTTTCTTT
cdr3_aa: CASSSQAFTEAFF

j_call: TRBJ2-1
clone_size: .
cdr3_length: 15
d_call: .
v_call: TRBV7-2
cdr3_nt: TGTGCCAGCAGCTTAGACGGACCCTCCTACAATGAGCAGTTCTTC
cdr3_aa: CASSLDGPSYNEQFF

j_call: TRBJ2-3
clone_size: .
cdr3_length: 15
d_call: TRBD1
v_call: TRBV18
cdr3_nt: TGTGCCAGCTCACCGGGACAGGGGATCGCAGATACGCAGTATTTT
cdr3_aa: CASSPGQGIADTQYF

j_call: TRBJ2-1
clone_size: .
cdr3_length: 11
d_call: .
v_call: TRBV28
cdr3_nt: TGTGCCAGCAGTGGTATCAATGAGCAGTTCTTC
cdr3_aa: CASSGINEQFF

j_call: TRBJ2-3
clone_size: .
cdr3_length: 16
d_call: .
v_call: TRBV11-3
cdr3_nt: TGTGCCAGCAGCTTAGAGCTATCCCTACGCACAGATACGCAGTATTTT
cdr3_aa: CASSLELSLRTDTQYF

j_call: TRBJ2-7
clone_size: once
cdr3_length: 12
d_call: .
v_call: TRBV11-3
cdr3_nt: TGTGCCAGCAGCTTCGAACCCTACGAGCAGTACTTC
cdr3_aa: CASSFEPYEQYF

j_call: TRBJ1-2
clone_size: .
cdr3_length: 11
d_call: .
v_call: TRBV20-1
cdr3_nt: TGCAGTGCTAGTACGTCACCAGGCTACACCTTC
cdr3_aa: CSASTSPGYTF

j_call: TRBJ2-7
clone_size: .
cdr3_length: 16
d_call: .
v_call: TRBV7-8
cdr3_nt: TGTGCCAGCTCAACACTCCGGAGGGACATCCACATAGTGCAGTACTTC
cdr3_aa: CASSTLRRDIHIVQYF

j_call: TRBJ2-1
clone_size: .
cdr3_length: 15
d_call: TRBD2
v_call: TRBV19
cdr3_nt: TGTGCCAGTGCTAACCCCGGGCGGGAGGGCTTTGAGCAGTTCTTC
cdr3_aa: CASANPGREGFEQFF

j_call: TRBJ2-1
clone_size: .
cdr3_length: 13
d_call: TRBD2
v_call: TRBV5-4
cdr3_nt: TGTGCCAGCAGCTTGGTGACTAGCGATGAGCAGTTCTTC
cdr3_aa: CASSLVTSDEQFF

j_call: TRBJ1-4
clone_size: .
cdr3_length: 15
d_call: .
v_call: TRBV5-1
cdr3_nt: TGCGCCAGCAGCCAGGGGACCACGGCTAATGAAAAACTGTTTTTT
cdr3_aa: CASSQGTTANEKLFF

j_call: TRBJ2-7
clone_size: .
cdr3_length: 16
d_call: .
v_call: TRBV7-9
cdr3_nt: TGTGCCAGCAGCTTAGGTGGCTCCCGGAATCCATCCGAGCAGTACTTC
cdr3_aa: CASSLGGSRNPSEQYF

j_call: TRBJ2-1
clone_size: .
cdr3_length: 14
d_call: TRBD2
v_call: TRBV6-5
cdr3_nt: TGTGCCAGCAGACTAGCGGGAGGGTTTTATGAGCAGTTCTTC
cdr3_aa: CASRLAGGFYEQFF

j_call: TRBJ1-1
clone_size: .
cdr3_length: 14
d_call: .
v_call: TRBV30
cdr3_nt: TGTGCCTGGAGTCGAGGGGGAGGGTTCACTGAAGCTTTCTTT
cdr3_aa: CAWSRGGGFTEAFF

j_call: TRBJ1-2
clone_size: .
cdr3_length: 14
d_call: .
v_call: TRBV4-2
cdr3_nt: TGTGCCAGCAGCCAAGAAGGGGGAAACTATGGCTACACCTTC
cdr3_aa: CASSQEGGNYGYTF

j_call: TRBJ2-2
clone_size: .
cdr3_length: 17
d_call: .
v_call: TRBV7-3
cdr3_nt: TGTGCCAGCAGCAGCTGGGGGGGCCCCGTCGGCACCGGGGAGCTGTTTTTT
cdr3_aa: CASSSWGGPVGTGELFF

j_call: TRBJ1-2
clone_size: .
cdr3_length: 14
d_call: .
v_call: TRBV5-1
cdr3_nt: TGCGCCAGCAGCTTGCGGGAACCGTACGATGGCTACACCTTC
cdr3_aa: CASSLREPYDGYTF

j_call: TRBJ1-1
clone_size: few
cdr3_length: 13
d_call: .
v_call: TRBV2
cdr3_nt: TGTGCCAGCAGACCGGACATGAACACTGAAGCTTTCTTT
cdr3_aa: CASRPDMNTEAFF

j_call: TRBJ2-2
clone_size: .
cdr3_length: 14
d_call: TRBD1
v_call: TRBV6-5
cdr3_nt: TGTGCCAGCAGACGGACAGGGGTGTTCGGGGAGCTGTTTTTT
cdr3_aa: CASRRTGVFGELFF

j_call: TRBJ2-1
clone_size: .
cdr3_length: 15
d_call: TRBD2
v_call: TRBV11-2
cdr3_nt: TGTGCCAGCAGCCTCGCGGGAGAGACCTACAATGAGCAGTTCTTC
cdr3_aa: CASSLAGETYNEQFF

j_call: TRBJ1-1
clone_size: few
cdr3_length: 14
d_call: .
v_call: TRBV29-1
cdr3_nt: TGCAGCGTTGTTACCTTGGATGGCAGCACTGAAGCTTTCTTT
cdr3_aa: CSVVTLDGSTEAFF

j_call: TRBJ1-2
clone_size: .
cdr3_length: 15
d_call: .
v_call: TRBV4-1
cdr3_nt: TGCGCCAGCAGCCAAGATTTTATAGGGTCCTATGGCTACACCTTC
cdr3_aa: CASSQDFIGSYGYTF

j_call: TRBJ2-2
clone_size: .
cdr3_length: 16
d_call: .
v_call: TRBV5-1
cdr3_nt: TGCGCCAGCAGCCCTGACACAGGGCGCCCGCCCCGGGAGCTGTTTTTT
cdr3_aa: CASSPDTGRPPRELFF

j_call: TRBJ2-4
clone_size: .
cdr3_length: 13
d_call: .
v_call: TRBV30
cdr3_nt: TGTGCCTGGAGTCGGGACGCCAAAAACATTCAGTACTTC
cdr3_aa: CAWSRDAKNIQYF

j_call: TRBJ2-1
clone_size: once
cdr3_length: 19
d_call: TRBD1
v_call: TRBV23-1
cdr3_nt: TGCGCCAGCAGTCACAAAGAGGGACAGGGGCCGTCCTCCTACAATGAGCAGTTCTTC
cdr3_aa: CASSHKEGQGPSSYNEQFF

j_call: TRBJ2-7
clone_size: .
cdr3_length: 16
d_call: TRBD2
v_call: TRBV2
cdr3_nt: TGTGCCAGCAGTGTCTTTCATAGCGGGAGCTCCTACGAGCAGTACTTC
cdr3_aa: CASSVFHSGSSYEQYF

j_call: TRBJ1-2
clone_size: once
cdr3_length: 14
d_call: TRBD1
v_call: TRBV27
cdr3_nt: TGTGCCAGCCGCCGGACAGGGGTAAGAGATGGCTACACCTTC
cdr3_aa: CASRRTGVRDGYTF

j_call: TRBJ1-4
clone_size: .
cdr3_length: 14
d_call: .
v_call: TRBV5-5
cdr3_nt: TGTGCCAGCAGCGAAAGGACAGTTCAGGAAAAACTGTTTTTT
cdr3_aa: CASSERTVQEKLFF

j_call: TRBJ1-3
clone_size: .
cdr3_length: 14
d_call: .
v_call: TRBV4-2
cdr3_nt: TGTGCCAGCAGCCAGGGGGTCTCTGGAAACACCATATATTTT
cdr3_aa: CASSQGVSGNTIYF

j_call: TRBJ2-3
clone_size: .
cdr3_length: 18
d_call: .
v_call: TRBV11-1
cdr3_nt: TGTGCCAGCAGCTTAAGTGGCCTCTGGCCGCAACCCACAGATACGCAGTATTTT
cdr3_aa: CASSLSGLWPQPTDTQYF

j_call: TRBJ1-2
clone_size: .
cdr3_length: 12
d_call: .
v_call: TRBV28
cdr3_nt: TGTGCCAGCAGTTTATGGGTCTATGGCTACACCTTC
cdr3_aa: CASSLWVYGYTF

j_call: TRBJ2-5
clone_size: .
cdr3_length: 14
d_call: TRBD2
v_call: TRBV5-1
cdr3_nt: TGCGCCAGCAGCGCGGGACTAGCCCTAGAGACCCAGTACTTC
cdr3_aa: CASSAGLALETQYF

j_call: TRBJ1-3
clone_size: few
cdr3_length: 14
d_call: .
v_call: TRBV5-6
cdr3_nt: TGTGCCAGCAGCCTACGACATTCTGGAAACACCATATATTTT
cdr3_aa: CASSLRHSGNTIYF

j_call: TRBJ1-3
clone_size: .
cdr3_length: 16
d_call: TRBD1
v_call: TRBV5-1
cdr3_nt: TGCGCCAGCAGCTCGACAGGGGGCCTCTCTGGAAACACCATATATTTT
cdr3_aa: CASSSTGGLSGNTIYF

j_call: TRBJ2-7
clone_size: few
cdr3_length: 14
d_call: TRBD1
v_call: TRBV5-4
cdr3_nt: TGTGCCAGCAGCTCCGGGACAGGACCCTACGAGCAGTACTTC
cdr3_aa: CASSSGTGPYEQYF

j_call: TRBJ2-1
clone_size: .
cdr3_length: 18
d_call: .
v_call: TRBV11-2
cdr3_nt: TGTGCCAGCAGCCCGCAGGGGTGGTACGGGAGAAAAACCAATGAGCAGTTCTTC
cdr3_aa: CASSPQGWYGRKTNEQFF

j_call: TRBJ1-2
clone_size: once
cdr3_length: 13
d_call: .
v_call: TRBV6-1
cdr3_nt: TGTGCCAGCAGAGACAGGCCCAACTATGGCTACACCTTC
cdr3_aa: CASRDRPNYGYTF

j_call: TRBJ1-5
clone_size: .
cdr3_length: 16
d_call: .
v_call: TRBV28
cdr3_nt: TGTGCCAGCAGTTTACTCAAAGGGGCCAGGGCTCAGCCCCAGCATTTT
cdr3_aa: CASSLLKGARAQPQHF

j_call: TRBJ2-5
clone_size: .
cdr3_length: 14
d_call: TRBD1
v_call: TRBV5-5
cdr3_nt: TGTGCCAGCAGCCGATTGGACAGGTGGGAGACCCAGTACTTC
cdr3_aa: CASSRLDRWETQYF

j_call: TRBJ2-7
clone_size: .
cdr3_length: 21
d_call: TRBD2
v_call: TRBV13
cdr3_nt: TGTGCCAGCAGCCAGTACAGAGCTAAGGGACTAGCGGGAGCTCGGTCCTACGAGCAGTACTTC
cdr3_aa: CASSQYRAKGLAGARSYEQYF

j_call: TRBJ1-2
clone_size: .
cdr3_length: 13
d_call: .
v_call: TRBV30
cdr3_nt: TGTGCCTGGAGTGCCCGGGGGAACTATGGCTACACCTTC
cdr3_aa: CAWSARGNYGYTF

j_call: TRBJ1-2
clone_size: .
cdr3_length: 12
d_call: .
v_call: TRBV19
cdr3_nt: TGTGCCAGTAGTAAGGGGACCTATGGCTACACCTTC
cdr3_aa: CASSKGTYGYTF

j_call: TRBJ2-1
clone_size: .
cdr3_length: 14
d_call: TRBD1
v_call: TRBV29-1
cdr3_nt: TGCAGCGTTAGATCAGGGTGGGACAGCAATGAGCAGTTCTTC
cdr3_aa: CSVRSGWDSNEQFF

j_call: TRBJ1-2
clone_size: .
cdr3_length: 16
d_call: TRBD1
v_call: TRBV13
cdr3_nt: TGTGCCAGCAGCTTCCGCCGGGACAGGCCCAACTATGGCTACACCTTC
cdr3_aa: CASSFRRDRPNYGYTF

j_call: TRBJ1-2
clone_size: .
cdr3_length: 13
d_call: .
v_call: TRBV25-1
cdr3_nt: TGTGCCAGCAGGATCGGGGGTTCCTATGGCTACACCTTC
cdr3_aa: CASRIGGSYGYTF

j_call: TRBJ2-1
clone_size: once
cdr3_length: 15
d_call: TRBD2
v_call: TRBV6-1
cdr3_nt: TGTGCCAGCAGTGAATGGCTAGCGGGAGTGTATGAGCAGTTCTTC
cdr3_aa: CASSEWLAGVYEQFF

j_call: TRBJ2-3
clone_size: .
cdr3_length: 13
d_call: .
v_call: TRBV29-1
cdr3_nt: TGCAGCGTTGGGCACAGGAGCACAGATACGCAGTATTTT
cdr3_aa: CSVGHRSTDTQYF

j_call: TRBJ2-5
clone_size: .
cdr3_length: 13
d_call: .
v_call: TRBV4-1
cdr3_nt: TGCGCCAGCAGCCAAGATCCCGGGGAGACCCAGTACTTC
cdr3_aa: CASSQDPGETQYF

j_call: TRBJ2-5
clone_size: once
cdr3_length: 14
d_call: .
v_call: TRBV2
cdr3_nt: TGTGCCAGCAGTGACCCGGGCTACGAGGAGACCCAGTACTTC
cdr3_aa: CASSDPGYEETQYF